A selection of T cell receptor beta chains follows, all from one sample in a study of blood T cell repertoires in COVID-19. Here immunoSEQ multiplex PCR was the method, and the copy in TCRdb shows in-frame clones only, minus some. The sample contains 350,000 to 400,000 clones, 75% to 90% of which appear only once. The sample taken for sequencing was peripheral blood. The receptors shown here come from a woman aged 55-70 years with COVID-19, enrolled during active disease. Both conserved end residues are part of each CDR3. The D gene is left open where the match is weak. Not all rows give a size; the values are once, few, many and, for expanded clones, a class.

TRBV3-1/TRBV3-2	NA	TRBJ2-3	TRBD2	CASSRISGGVGTDTQYF	TGTGCCAGCAGCCGAATTAGCGGGGGTGTCGGCACAGATACGCAGTATTTT
TRBV29-1	few	TRBJ1-1	NA	CSVLDVSGDTEAFF	TGCAGCGTTCTGGACGTCTCCGGGGACACTGAAGCTTTCTTT
TRBV5-8	few	TRBJ1-3	NA	CASSLAFSGNTIYF	TGTGCCAGCAGCTTGGCCTTCTCTGGAAACACCATATATTTT
TRBV7-8	NA	TRBJ2-3	TRBD2	CASSSYPSSGSTDTQYF	TGTGCCAGCAGCTCCTACCCCTCTAGCGGGAGCACAGATACGCAGTATTTT
TRBV6-6	NA	TRBJ1-6	NA	CASSRQNSFYNSPLHF	TGTGCCAGCAGTCGACAGAATAGCTTCTATAATTCACCCCTCCACTTT
TRBV7-3	NA	TRBJ1-1	TRBD1	CASSSQGAGEAFF	TGTGCCAGCAGCTCTCAGGGGGCTGGGGAAGCTTTCTTT
TRBV3-1/TRBV3-2	NA	TRBJ2-2	NA	CASSQGAGWSGELFF	TGTGCCAGCAGCCAAGGGGCAGGGTGGTCCGGGGAGCTGTTTTTT
TRBV5-1	NA	TRBJ2-1	NA	CASSFVGTEANEQFF	TGCGCCAGCAGCTTTGTCGGGACTGAGGCCAATGAGCAGTTCTTC
TRBV3-1/TRBV3-2	NA	TRBJ1-5	NA	CASSGYDRPGQPQHF	TGTGCCAGCAGCGGATATGACAGGCCCGGTCAGCCCCAGCATTTT
TRBV4-3	NA	TRBJ2-7	TRBD2	CASSQDLSSGFYEQYF	TGCGCCAGCAGCCAAGATCTTTCTAGCGGGTTCTACGAGCAGTACTTC
TRBV19	NA	TRBJ2-7	TRBD1	CASSTFGTGGFYEQYF	TGTGCCAGTAGTACTTTCGGGACAGGGGGATTCTACGAGCAGTACTTC
TRBV5-1	NA	TRBJ2-2	NA	CASSELLLTANTGELFF	TGCGCCAGCAGCGAGTTATTGCTGACAGCTAACACCGGGGAGCTGTTTTTT
TRBV30	NA	TRBJ2-3	NA	CAWIRVTGSADTQYF	TGTGCCTGGATAAGAGTTACAGGGTCCGCAGATACGCAGTATTTT
TRBV27	NA	TRBJ2-5	TRBD2	CASSLLPAGGQETQYF	TGTGCCAGCAGTTTATTACCAGCGGGGGGACAAGAGACCCAGTACTTC
TRBV10-1	NA	TRBJ2-6	TRBD1	CASSDATGVGGANVLTF	TGCGCCAGCAGTGACGCGACAGGGGTCGGTGGGGCCAACGTCCTGACTTTC
TRBV27	NA	TRBJ2-7	TRBD1	CASSLSGQGSYEQYF	TGTGCCAGCAGTTTATCAGGACAGGGCTCCTACGAGCAGTACTTC
TRBV19	NA	TRBJ2-1	NA	CASSIQGYEQFF	TGTGCCAGTAGTATTCAGGGGTATGAGCAGTTCTTC
TRBV6-5	NA	TRBJ1-2	NA	CASIGQVNYGYTF	TGTGCCAGCATCGGCCAGGTCAACTATGGCTACACCTTC
TRBV21-1	NA	TRBJ2-7	NA	CASRLGASHEQYF	TGTGCCAGCAGATTGGGGGCCAGCCACGAGCAGTACTTC
TRBV3-1/TRBV3-2	NA	TRBJ2-3	TRBD2	CASSQAGWRGGGWDTQYF	TGTGCCAGCAGCCAAGCGGGCTGGCGTGGCGGGGGATGGGATACGCAGTATTTT
TRBV7-3	NA	TRBJ2-1	TRBD2	CASSLTSGDYNEQFF	TGTGCCAGCAGCTTAACTAGCGGGGACTACAATGAGCAGTTCTTC
TRBV5-1	few	TRBJ2-7	NA	CASSLFGGYEQYF	TGCGCCAGCAGCTTGTTCGGTGGCTACGAGCAGTACTTC
TRBV12-5	NA	TRBJ2-7	TRBD1	CASGLVLGQGSSSFYEQYF	TGTGCTAGTGGTTTGGTACTGGGACAGGGTTCGAGTTCTTTCTACGAGCAGTACTTC
TRBV7-8	NA	TRBJ2-6	NA	CASSLAPGASGANVLTF	TGTGCCAGCAGCTTAGCGCCAGGGGCCTCTGGGGCCAACGTCCTGACTTTC
TRBV5-4	NA	TRBJ2-7	NA	CASSLSGYRVGYEQYF	TGTGCCAGCAGCTTGAGTGGGTACAGGGTCGGCTACGAGCAGTACTTC
TRBV2	few	TRBJ1-1	NA	CASSEALGSTEAFF	TGTGCCAGCAGTGAAGCGCTGGGGAGCACTGAAGCTTTCTTT
TRBV7-9	NA	TRBJ1-3	NA	CASSLSDSSTRGNTIYF	TGTGCCAGCAGCTTATCAGACTCAAGCACCCGGGGAAACACCATATATTTT
TRBV6-5	NA	TRBJ1-1	TRBD1	CASSPRPGTGEAFF	TGTGCCAGCAGCCCCAGGCCCGGGACAGGGGAAGCTTTCTTT
TRBV25-1	few	TRBJ1-2	TRBD1	CASRETGDYGYTF	TGTGCCAGCAGAGAGACAGGGGACTATGGCTACACCTTC
TRBV27	NA	TRBJ1-1	NA	CASKRSAGTEAFF	TGTGCCAGCAAACGCTCAGCGGGCACTGAAGCTTTCTTT
TRBV18	few	TRBJ1-1	NA	CASSPPGPIGGTEAFF	TGTGCCAGCTCACCACCGGGTCCAATAGGGGGCACTGAAGCTTTCTTT
TRBV28	NA	TRBJ1-3	NA	CASSYRVSGNTIYF	TGTGCCAGCAGTTACAGGGTGTCTGGAAACACCATATATTTT
TRBV11-2	NA	TRBJ1-1	NA	CASSFRLDTEAFF	TGTGCCAGCAGCTTCCGACTAGACACTGAAGCTTTCTTT
TRBV19	NA	TRBJ2-5	NA	CASSISPGTSKTQYF	TGTGCCAGTAGTATCTCCCCTGGGACATCGAAGACCCAGTACTTC
TRBV5-6	once	TRBJ1-2	NA	CASSDLGGHNYGYTF	TGTGCCAGCAGCGATTTGGGAGGGCACAACTATGGCTACACCTTC
TRBV5-8	NA	TRBJ1-5	TRBD1	CASSLPGQGGSAQHF	TGTGCCAGCAGCTTACCCGGACAGGGGGGATCGGCCCAGCATTTT
TRBV7-3	NA	TRBJ1-1	TRBD1	CASSPRAGGTEAFF	TGTGCCAGCAGCCCGCGGGCAGGGGGGACTGAAGCTTTCTTT
TRBV15	NA	TRBJ2-7	TRBD1	CATSRRPRQGEYYEQYF	TGTGCCACCAGCAGAAGACCCCGACAGGGAGAATACTACGAGCAGTACTTC
TRBV5-6	NA	TRBJ2-3	NA	CASSFWTPGTDTQYF	TGTGCCAGCAGCTTTTGGACACCAGGCACAGATACGCAGTATTTT
TRBV6-2/TRBV6-3	NA	TRBJ2-7	NA	CASSYGGSRSYEQYF	TGTGCCAGCAGTTACGGAGGGAGTAGGTCCTACGAGCAGTACTTC
TRBV2	many	TRBJ1-4	NA	CASSDGRGGDEKLFF	TGTGCCAGCAGTGACGGACGGGGCGGGGATGAAAAACTGTTTTTT
TRBV19	once	TRBJ1-2	NA	CASSIQGLDYGYTF	TGTGCCAGTAGTATCCAGGGCTTAGACTATGGCTACACCTTC
TRBV4-3	NA	TRBJ2-2	TRBD1	CASSHPRDRMNTGELFF	TGCGCCAGCAGCCATCCCCGGGACAGGATGAACACCGGGGAGCTGTTTTTT
TRBV29-1	NA	TRBJ1-5	TRBD1	CSVVQGASQPQHF	TGCAGCGTTGTGCAGGGGGCGAGTCAGCCCCAGCATTTT